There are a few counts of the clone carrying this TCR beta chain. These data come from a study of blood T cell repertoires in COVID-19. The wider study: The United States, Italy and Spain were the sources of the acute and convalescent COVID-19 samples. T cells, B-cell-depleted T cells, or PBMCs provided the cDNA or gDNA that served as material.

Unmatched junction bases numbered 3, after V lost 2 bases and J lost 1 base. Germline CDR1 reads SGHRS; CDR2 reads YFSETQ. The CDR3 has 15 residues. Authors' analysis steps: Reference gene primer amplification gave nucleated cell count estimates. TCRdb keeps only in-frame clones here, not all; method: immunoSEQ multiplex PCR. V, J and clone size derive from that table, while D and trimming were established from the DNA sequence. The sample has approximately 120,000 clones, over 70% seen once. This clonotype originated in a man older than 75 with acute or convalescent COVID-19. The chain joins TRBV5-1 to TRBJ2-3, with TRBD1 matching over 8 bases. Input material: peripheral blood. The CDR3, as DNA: TGCGCCAGCAGCTTTTCAGGGGGCGGCACAGATACGCAGTATTTT. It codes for CASSFSGGGTDTQYF. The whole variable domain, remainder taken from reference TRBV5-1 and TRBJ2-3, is KAGVTQTPRYLIKTRGQQVTLSCSPISGHRSVSWYQQTPGQGLQFLFEYFSETQRNKGNFPGRFSGRQFSNSRSEMNVSTLELGDSALYLCASSFSGGGTDTQYFGPGTRLTVL.